Shown below are 32 T cell receptor beta chains from a single sample sequenced in a study of OX40 agonist ivuxolimab in advanced cancers. Only in-frame clones appear in the TCRdb table, and some are missing; sequencing was by immunoSEQ multiplex PCR. The sample lists about 93,000 clones; roughly 92% were seen once. Here the sequenced sample was CD4+ or CD8+ T cells sorted from blood, taken in a trial of the OX40 agonist ivuxolimab. These receptor sequences come from an adult with an advanced solid tumor such as melanoma, head and neck, liver or kidney cancer.

The rearrangement uses TRBV4-3 and TRBJ2-3; unclear D gene. V was shortened by 1 base and J by 4 bases, with 6 bases between the two germline ends. This CDR3 contains 13 residues. Germline V gives CDR1 LGHNA, CDR2 YSLEER. DNA for the CDR3: TGCGCCAGCAGCCAAGTCGCCGCAGATACGCAGTATTTT. It translates to CASSQVAADTQYF.

CDR3 sequence: CASSQGPGLAGSTDTQYF. As DNA, the CDR3 is TGCGCCAGCAGCCAAGGGCCGGGACTAGCGGGGAGCACAGATACGCAGTATTTT. This chain joins TRBV4-3 and TRBJ2-3, with 13 bases matching TRBD2. V lost 1 base and J lost 0; bases outside the gene matches: 4. The CDR3 length is 18 residues. CDR1 and CDR2 from the germline V gene are LGHNA and YSLEER.

CDR3 DNA: TGCGCCAGCAGCTTGATTCTGAGATCTTCCTCTGGGGCCAACGTCCTGACTTTC. Translated: CASSLILRSSSGANVLTF. This rearrangement joins TRBV5-1 to TRBJ2-6, with no clear D. Trimming stripped 1 base from V and 0 bases from J, with 14 bases between. This CDR3 is built from 18 residues. Germline CDR1 reads SGHRS; CDR2 reads YFSETQ.

This chain links TRBV6-5 with TRBJ1-3, with D possibly being TRBD1 (5 bases). This CDR3 contains 15 residues. Germline CDR1 reads MNHEY; CDR2 reads SVGAGI. Trimming stripped 5 bases from V and 0 bases from J, with 11 bases between. The CDR3 DNA reads TGTGCCAGCAGTGCCTCGGGGGGCTCTGGAAACACCATATATTTT. This encodes CASSASGGSGNTIYF.

The DNA for the CDR3 is TGTGCCAGCAGCGCCTCCTCCCGGACTAGCGGTTACAATGAGCAGTTCTTC. It is translated as CASSASSRTSGYNEQFF. V usage is TRBV9 and J usage is TRBJ2-1, with 10 bases fitting TRBD2. The length of the CDR3 is 17 residues. In germline, CDR1 is SGDLS, CDR2 YYNGEE. V shed 3 bases and J 4 bases; nucleotides not matched to a gene: 10. The full variable domain, its missing parts supplied by reference TRBV9 and TRBJ2-1, is DSGVTQTPKHLITATGQRVTLRCSPRSGDLSVYWYQQSLDQGLQFLIQYYNGEERAKGNILERFSAQQFPDLHSELNLSSLELGDSALYFCASSASSRTSGYNEQFFGPGTRLTVL.

The gene calls are TRBV7-9 and TRBJ2-5; D not certain. Germline V gene sequence: CDR1 SEHNR, CDR2 FQNEAQ (reference sequence). The CDR3 runs 12 residues. V was cut by 1 base and J by 7 bases, with 7 bases left in between. The CDR3 DNA sequence: TGTGCCAGCAGCTTAGATCGTGCGACCCAGTACTTC. It is translated as CASSLDRATQYF.

The rearrangement uses TRBV13 and TRBJ2-7; 11 bases map to TRBD1. V gave up 3 bases and J gave up 3 bases; unmatched junction bases: 4. The CDR3 totals 15 residues. Germline V gene sequence: CDR1 PRHDT, CDR2 FYEKMQ (reference sequence). The CDR3 protein is CASSFRDRGGYEQYF. The CDR3 nucleotides are TGTGCCAGCAGCTTCCGGGACAGGGGGGGCTACGAGCAGTACTTC.

The chain uses TRBV9 and TRBJ1-2; 11 bases agree with TRBD1. Trimming at V came to 4 bases and at J to 7 bases, leaving 3 bases not matched to a gene. Per the germline V gene, CDR1 is SGDLS and CDR2 is YYNGEE. The CDR3 length is 13 residues. The CDR3 loop is CASSSGQGAGYTF. CDR3 DNA: TGTGCCAGCAGCTCCGGACAGGGGGCTGGCTACACCTTC.

DNA of the CDR3: TGTGCCTGGAGTGTACCCCAGGGAGGCCAAGATACGCAGTATTTT. It translates to CAWSVPQGGQDTQYF. The rearrangement links TRBV30 to TRBJ2-3; D is perhaps TRBD2 (6 bases). Trimming removed 0 bases at V and 5 bases at J, with 15 bases between. The CDR3 runs to 15 residues. Per the germline V gene, CDR1 is GTSNPN and CDR2 is SVGIG (reference sequence).

V gene TRBV12-5 combines with J gene TRBJ2-7; D gene unclear. The germline V and J ends were trimmed by 0 bases and 5 bases, with 8 bases remaining between them. The CDR3 loop spans 13 amino acids. Germline CDR1 and CDR2: LGHNT and FRNRAP. CDR3 region: CASGLVQGNEQYF. The CDR3 DNA reads as TGTGCTAGTGGTTTGGTACAAGGGAACGAGCAGTACTTC.

The chain joins TRBV2 to TRBJ1-1; 7 nucleotides line up with TRBD1. Germline loops: CDR1 SNHLY, CDR2 FYNNEI. V lost 8 bases to trimming and J lost 3 bases; unmatched junction nucleotides: 9. This CDR3 comprises 14 residues. The CDR3 nucleotides read TGTGCCAGCGGTAGGGGGCCTCTAGACACTGAAGCTTTCTTT. This codes for CASGRGPLDTEAFF.

This sequence joins TRBV19 and TRBJ1-1; the D gene is possibly TRBD1 (6 bases). Germline V CDR1 and CDR2: LNHDA, SQIVND (reference sequence). V was pared by 3 bases and J by 1 base, with 12 bases between. The CDR3 is 15 amino acids. The CDR3 sequence is CASSIKTGGNTEAFF. CDR3 bases: TGTGCCAGTAGTATTAAGACAGGAGGGAACACTGAAGCTTTCTTT.

The chain employs TRBV21-1 and TRBJ2-4; TRBD1 is taken as the D call from the table, unchecked against the DNA. TRBV21-1 is recorded as a pseudogene. There are 19 residues in the CDR3. The CDR3 sequence: CASSKAGQGTFLAKNIQYF. Here the CDR3 DNA reads TGTGCCAGCAGCAAAGCGGGACAGGGGACTTTCTTAGCCAAAAACATTCAGTACTTC.

CDR3 residues: CASIAVLGYNEQFF. As DNA, the CDR3 is TGTGCCAGCATTGCCGTCTTGGGCTACAATGAGCAGTTCTTC. This chain connects TRBV7-8 to TRBJ2-1; no clear D gene. The CDR3 loop spans 14 amino acids. The germline V and J ends were trimmed by 7 bases and 3 bases, with 13 bases remaining between them. Germline lookup yields CDR1 SGHVS and CDR2 FQNEAQ.

The chain carries TRBV27 and TRBJ2-7, with TRBD2 matching over 7 bases. Per germline, CDR1 MNHEY and CDR2 SMNVEV (reference sequence). With 5 bases clipped from V and 4 bases from J, the junction kept 8 bases outside the gene matches. The CDR3 runs to 14 residues. DNA of the CDR3: TGTGCCAGCAGTCCTGCTCATAGCGGGTACGAGCAGTACTTC. Its protein product is CASSPAHSGYEQYF.

This chain uses TRBV6-6 with TRBJ2-1, with D unresolved. The CDR3 has 16 amino acids. V lost 7 bases and J 3 bases, leaving 19 bases between the germline ends. Per germline, CDR1 MNHNY and CDR2 SVGAGI (reference sequence). Here the CDR3 DNA reads TGTGCCAGCAACTCACTTAAGTGGTTAAACTACAATGAGCAGTTCTTC. Protein sequence: CASNSLKWLNYNEQFF.

This clone was counted once. This chain joins TRBV19 and TRBJ2-5; 7 positions agree with TRBD2. Germline CDR1 LNHDA, CDR2 SQIVND (reference sequence). The CDR3 has 15 amino acids. V shed 1 base and J 5 bases; nucleotides not matched to a gene: 7. The CDR3 DNA reads as TGTGCCAGTAGTATAGTGGGGGGGGTTCGGGAGACCCAGTACTTC. This encodes CASSIVGGVRETQYF.

The chain has TRBV5-6 and TRBJ1-1; D is undetermined. The CDR3 is 12 amino acids. Per germline, CDR1 SGHDT and CDR2 YYEEEE. Trimming left V 0 bases short and J 6 bases short, with 6 bases between. The CDR3 nucleotides are TGTGCCAGCAGCTTGGTAACCGCTGAAGCTTTCTTT. Residues: CASSLVTAEAFF.

This chain connects TRBV15 to TRBJ2-1; 7 bases fit TRBD2. The germline CDR1 and CDR2 sequences are LNHNV and YYDKDF (reference sequence). This CDR3 comprises 15 residues. Trimming took 2 bases from V and 4 from J; bases not matched to a gene: 5. CDR3 nucleotides: TGTGCCACCAGCAGAATCCTAGCGGAATACAATGAGCAGTTCTTC. It is translated as CATSRILAEYNEQFF.

The chain links TRBV12-2 to TRBJ2-1; the table's D call TRBD2 went unverified against the DNA. TRBV12-2 is recorded as a pseudogene. This CDR3 comprises 20 residues. The CDR3 reads CASRCPLAGRTTPGYNEQFF. The CDR3 nucleotides are TGTGCAAGTCGCTGTCCCTTAGCGGGAAGAACAACCCCGGGATACAATGAGCAGTTCTTC.

This chain joins TRBV4-1 and TRBJ1-5; the D gene is possibly TRBD1 (5 bases). CDR3 length equals 16 residues. Trimming took off 0 bases at V and 3 bases at J, with 12 bases between the two ends. Germline V gene lookup returns CDR1 MGHRA and CDR2 YSYEKL. The CDR3 nucleotides are TGCGCCAGCAGCCAAGAGGAGAGGGGATTCAATCAGCCCCAGCATTTT. This gives the protein CASSQEERGFNQPQHF.

This chain joins TRBV10-1 and TRBJ2-7, with D unclear. This CDR3 region has 8 residues. Trimming pared 10 bases from V and 3 bases from J, leaving 1 base between. From germline, CDR1 is WNHNN and CDR2 SYGVQD (reference sequence). CDR3 residues: CANYEQYF. As DNA, the CDR3 is TGCGCCAACTACGAGCAGTACTTC.

This chain links TRBV5-6 with TRBJ2-5; tentatively, D is TRBD2 (6 bases). Germline V CDR1 and CDR2: SGHDT, YYEEEE. There are 15 residues in the CDR3. With 4 bases removed from V and 2 bases from J, the gap between germline ends came to 15 bases. CDR3 amino acids: CASSTTGLEQETQYF. The CDR3 DNA is TGTGCCAGCAGCACGACGGGACTTGAACAAGAGACCCAGTACTTC.

The rearrangement links TRBV5-6 to TRBJ2-3; weak D call: TRBD2 (5 bases). Trimming cost V 2 bases and J 0 bases, with 16 bases left between them. This CDR3 comprises 17 residues. CDR1 and CDR2 from the germline V gene are SGHDT and YYEEEE. The CDR3 nucleotides are TGTGCCAGCAGCTTAACTAGTTCCAGAACTAGCACAGATACGCAGTATTTT. Encoded protein: CASSLTSSRTSTDTQYF. Using reference TRBV5-6 and TRBJ2-3 for the parts outside the CDR3, the full variable domain is DAGVTQSPTHLIKTRGQQVTLRCSPKSGHDTVSWYQQALGQGPQFIFQYYEEEERQRGNFPDRFSGHQFPNYSSELNVNALLLGDSALYLCASSLTSSRTSTDTQYFGPGTRLTVL.

The chain is built from TRBV4-1 and TRBJ2-5; D might be TRBD1 (5 bases). Trimming took 0 bases from V and 5 from J, leaving 13 bases between them. Germline CDR1 MGHRA, CDR2 YSYEKL. The CDR3 runs 15 residues. The CDR3 is CASSQDSGKGETQYF. Here the CDR3 DNA reads TGCGCCAGCAGCCAAGATTCAGGGAAAGGGGAGACCCAGTACTTC.

This clone came up once. The CDR3 DNA reads as TGCGCCAGCAGCCCGTGGCTTTTTGAGGAAAAACTGTTTTTT. It encodes CASSPWLFEEKLFF. This sequence joins TRBV4-1 and TRBJ1-4; no clear D. This CDR3 is built from 14 residues. Germline V gene sequence: CDR1 MGHRA, CDR2 YSYEKL. The V gene lost 4 bases and the J gene lost 8 bases, with 14 bases spanning the gap.

The genes are TRBV12-5 and TRBJ2-7; 7 nucleotides agree with TRBD1. CDR1 LGHNT and CDR2 FRNRAP come from the germline V gene. V shed 1 base and J 4 bases; nucleotides not matched to a gene: 1. The CDR3 loop spans 13 amino acids. For the CDR3, the DNA is TGTGCTAGTGGTTTGGGGACAGGTTACGAGCAGTACTTC. Amino acids: CASGLGTGYEQYF. Full variable domain (remainder filled in from reference TRBV12-5 and TRBJ2-7): DARVTQTPRHKVTEMGQEVTMRCQPILGHNTVFWYRQTMMQGLELLAYFRNRAPLDDSGMPKDRFSAEMPDATLATLKIQPSEPRDSAVYFCASGLGTGYEQYFGPGTRLTVT.

The genes are TRBV13 and TRBJ1-2; tentatively, D is TRBD1 (5 bases). V was shortened by 1 base and J by 2 bases, with 11 bases between the two germline ends. Germline CDR1 PRHDT, CDR2 FYEKMQ (reference sequence). The CDR3 contains 15 residues. The CDR3 is CASSLVTGANYGYTF. The DNA of the CDR3 is TGTGCCAGCAGCTTAGTTACAGGCGCAAACTATGGCTACACCTTC.

The chain links TRBV13 to TRBJ2-7; 9 nucleotides agree with TRBD2. Unmatched junction bases numbered 3, after V lost 5 bases and J lost 1 base. Germline V gene lookup returns CDR1 PRHDT and CDR2 FYEKMQ (reference sequence). This CDR3 has 14 residues. CDR3: CASSPTSGSYEQYF. CDR3 nucleotides: TGTGCCAGCAGCCCTACTAGCGGGTCCTACGAGCAGTACTTC.

The chain recombines TRBV27 with TRBJ1-2; weak D call: TRBD1 (5 bases). CDR3 size: 15 residues. The V end was cut by 0 bases, the J end by 4 bases, with 12 bases between. Germline V gene lookup returns CDR1 MNHEY and CDR2 SMNVEV (reference sequence). CDR3 DNA sequence: TGTGCCAGCAGTTTATCGACCAGGGCCCGCTATGGCTACACCTTC. It codes for CASSLSTRARYGYTF.

The rearrangement uses TRBV11-3 and TRBJ1-4; D remains ambiguous. Trimming took off 2 bases at V and 3 bases at J, with 10 bases between the two ends. The CDR3 is 15 residues long. CDR1 is SGHNT, CDR2 YENEEA, per germline. The CDR3 sequence is CASSLRRTANEKLFF. CDR3 nucleotides: TGTGCCAGCAGCTTAAGGCGGACTGCTAATGAAAAACTGTTTTTT.

The chain combines TRBV29-1 with TRBJ2-7; weak D call: TRBD2 (5 bases). Looked up from germline, CDR1 is SQVTM and CDR2 is ANQGSEA. The CDR3 extends over 16 amino acids. V gave up 4 bases and J gave up 0 bases, with 19 bases separating them. CDR3: CSVGTSSFSSSYEQYF. CDR3 bases: TGCAGCGTTGGAACGTCTAGCTTCTCAAGCTCCTACGAGCAGTACTTC.